These 30 T cell receptor beta chains originate from one sample sequenced in a study of blood T cell repertoires in COVID-19. Profiling relied on immunoSEQ multiplex PCR, and the TCRdb table lists in-frame clones only, not all of them. The repertoire holds 110,000 to 150,000 clones, with approximately 78% as singletons. Sequenced material: peripheral blood. These receptor sequences come from a woman of 80 years or more with acute or convalescent COVID-19.

The chain combines TRBV6-1 with TRBJ2-1; 7 bases fit TRBD2. Trimming cost V 4 bases and J 3 bases; bases outside gene matches: 15. The CDR3 totals 18 residues. From germline, CDR1 is MNHNS and CDR2 SASEGT. The CDR3 bases are TGTGCCAGCAGTGTGGGGGGTAGGCGGGAGTATGACTACAATGAGCAGTTCTTC. It encodes CASSVGGRREYDYNEQFF.

The chain links TRBV19 to TRBJ1-4; TRBD1 might be the D (6 bases). Germline assignment: CDR1 LNHDA and CDR2 SQIVND (reference sequence). Trimming pared 2 bases from V and 3 bases from J, leaving 19 bases between. The CDR3 totals 18 residues. The CDR3 loop is CASSISRTEGRANEKLFF. CDR3 DNA sequence: TGTGCCAGTAGTATAAGCCGGACAGAGGGTAGGGCTAATGAAAAACTGTTTTTT. Together with reference TRBV19 and TRBJ1-4, the CDR3 gives the full variable domain: DGGITQSPKYLFRKEGQNVTLSCEQNLNHDAMYWYRQDPGQGLRLIYYSQIVNDFQKGDIAEGYSVSREKKESFPLTVTSAQKNPTAFYLCASSISRTEGRANEKLFFGSGTQLSVL.

The chain couples TRBV9 to TRBJ1-1; D unresolved. Trimming cost V 3 bases and J 5 bases, with 32 bases left between them. The length of the CDR3 is 20 residues. From germline, CDR1 is SGDLS and CDR2 YYNGEE. This CDR3 reads CASSARPLSGPFLEETEAFF. CDR3 DNA sequence: TGTGCCAGCAGCGCCCGCCCCCTTAGCGGTCCTTTTTTGGAAGAGACTGAAGCTTTCTTT. The full variable domain, in which reference TRBV9 and TRBJ1-1 provide the parts outside the CDR3, is DSGVTQTPKHLITATGQRVTLRCSPRSGDLSVYWYQQSLDQGLQFLIQYYNGEERAKGNILERFSAQQFPDLHSELNLSSLELGDSALYFCASSARPLSGPFLEETEAFFGQGTRLTVV.

In DNA, the CDR3 is TGTGCCAGCAGTAGACTAGACAGGGGGGAAAGCTATGGCTACACCTTC. Its protein is CASSRLDRGESYGYTF. V gene TRBV7-6 combines with J gene TRBJ1-2; TRBD1 agrees at 9 bases. V was clipped by 6 bases and J by 4 bases; unmatched bases: 12. Germline V gives CDR1 SGHVS, CDR2 FNYEAQ. The length of the CDR3 is 16 residues.

The chain recombines TRBV19 with TRBJ1-5, with TRBD1 matching over 12 bases. From germline, CDR1 is LNHDA and CDR2 SQIVND (reference sequence). The CDR3 consists of 15 residues. J was trimmed by 10 bases and V by 2 bases; bases with no gene match: 6. DNA of the CDR3: TGTGCCAGTAGTATATCGGGGACAGGGGGCTTACCCCAGCATTTT. It yields the protein CASSISGTGGLPQHF.

V is TRBV4-2 and J is TRBJ1-4, with TRBD1 as a possible D gene (5 bases). Germline CDR1 and CDR2: LGHNA and YNFKEQ. Trimming cost V 2 bases and J 8 bases, with 12 bases left between them. The CDR3 length is 14 residues. The CDR3 region is CASSQKRPGEKLFF. The CDR3 region has the DNA TGTGCCAGCAGCCAAAAACGACCAGGGGAAAAACTGTTTTTT.

The chain employs TRBV5-1 and TRBJ2-7; TRBD2 matches 7 bases. Germline V CDR1 and CDR2: SGHRS, YFSETQ. The CDR3 covers 15 residues. Trimming removed 5 bases from V and 0 bases from J; junction bases left unmatched: 8. In nucleotides, the CDR3 is TGCGCCAGCAGTCCCCGGACTAGTCACTCCTACGAGCAGTACTTC. It encodes CASSPRTSHSYEQYF.

The chain joins TRBV7-3 to TRBJ2-3; 8 bases map to TRBD1. Per the germline V gene, CDR1 is SGHTA and CDR2 is FQGTGA. Unmatched junction bases numbered 3, after V lost 5 bases and J lost 2 bases. This CDR3 region has 14 residues. The CDR3 region is CASSQGAVTDTQYF. CDR3 in DNA: TGTGCCAGCAGCCAGGGGGCCGTCACAGATACGCAGTATTTT.

The chain is built from TRBV9 and TRBJ2-5; the D gene is possibly TRBD1 (5 bases). The CDR3 is 16 amino acids. With 9 bases removed from V and 3 bases from J, the gap between germline ends came to 24 bases. CDR1 SGDLS and CDR2 YYNGEE come from the germline V gene. The CDR3 loop is CATTLPPRVLEETQYF. The CDR3 nucleotides read TGTGCCACTACCCTCCCCCCCAGGGTGTTAGAAGAGACCCAGTACTTC. Combining the CDR3 with reference TRBV9 and TRBJ2-5 gives the whole variable domain DSGVTQTPKHLITATGQRVTLRCSPRSGDLSVYWYQQSLDQGLQFLIQYYNGEERAKGNILERFSAQQFPDLHSELNLSSLELGDSALYFCATTLPPRVLEETQYFGPGTRLLVL.

The chain carries TRBV28 and TRBJ2-7; a possible D gene is TRBD2 (5 bases). From germline, CDR1 is MDHEN and CDR2 SYDVKM. This CDR3 spans 18 amino acids. The V end lost 3 bases, the J end lost 6 bases, and 27 bases lay between the germline ends. The CDR3 is CASSLAGRSLYTVAEQYF. CDR3 coding DNA: TGTGCCAGCAGTTTGGCGGGCAGGTCTCTGTATACCGTCGCCGAGCAGTACTTC.

The chain carries TRBV10-3 and TRBJ2-2, with 8 bases fitting TRBD2. With 4 bases clipped from V and 3 bases from J, the junction kept 4 bases outside the gene matches. Germline V gene lookup returns CDR1 ENHRY and CDR2 SYGVKD. This CDR3 has 15 amino acids. The CDR3, as DNA: TGTGCCATCAGTGGGCGAGCGGGGGACACCGGGGAGCTGTTTTTT. Amino acid sequence: CAISGRAGDTGELFF.

This chain connects TRBV2 to TRBJ1-1, with D perhaps TRBD1 (5 bases). This CDR3 is built from 12 residues. Germline-derived CDR1 and CDR2 are SNHLY and FYNNEI. Trimming removed 4 bases at V and 4 bases at J, with 7 bases between. The CDR3 DNA sequence: TGTGCCAGCAGTGGTCAGGGCACTGAAGCTTTCTTT. This gives the protein CASSGQGTEAFF.

V and J are TRBV11-2 and TRBJ1-1, with D possibly matching TRBD1 (6 bases). Trimming left V 5 bases short and J 4 bases short, with 14 bases between. The CDR3 spans 14 residues. The germline CDR1 and CDR2 sequences are SGHAT and FQNNGV. In nucleotides, the CDR3 is TGTGCCAGCAGCAGGGACATGATTGGCACTGAAGCTTTCTTT. This translates into CASSRDMIGTEAFF.

In this sample, this clone turned up once. The chain employs TRBV5-1 and TRBJ2-3; D gene ambiguous. Germline V gene sequence: CDR1 SGHRS, CDR2 YFSETQ. CDR3 length equals 13 residues. Trimming cost V 3 bases and J 8 bases, with 13 bases left between them. DNA for the CDR3: TGCGCCAGCAGCTCAAGACTGTTAGCTACGCAGTATTTT. Its protein product is CASSSRLLATQYF. Using reference TRBV5-1 and TRBJ2-3 for the parts outside the CDR3, the full variable domain is KAGVTQTPRYLIKTRGQQVTLSCSPISGHRSVSWYQQTPGQGLQFLFEYFSETQRNKGNFPGRFSGRQFSNSRSEMNVSTLELGDSALYLCASSSRLLATQYFGPGTRLTVL.

V and J are TRBV18 and TRBJ2-2; unclear D gene. The V gene's germline CDR1 is KGHSH and CDR2 LQKENI. The CDR3 spans 13 residues. Deletions cut 6 bases from V and 9 bases from J, with 14 bases between. CDR3 DNA sequence: TGTGCCAGCTCGCCTACTGAGATCAGGGAGCTGTTTTTT. This codes for CASSPTEIRELFF.

The chain couples TRBV3-1 (or the pseudogene TRBV3-2) to TRBJ2-7; 11 bases agree with TRBD1. V was pared by 6 bases and J by 4 bases, with 5 bases of the junction left unmatched. CDR1 and CDR2 (germline): LGHDT, YNNKEL (reference sequence). The CDR3 contains 14 residues. The CDR3 DNA reads TGTGCCAGCAGTCCCGGGACAGGGGGATACGAGCAGTACTTC. It is translated as CASSPGTGGYEQYF.

The chain joins TRBV30 to TRBJ1-2; 7 bases match TRBD1. V lost 4 bases and J lost 4; bases outside the gene matches: 3. This CDR3 is built from 12 residues. Germline-derived CDR1 and CDR2 are GTSNPN and SVGIG (reference sequence). This chain's CDR3 is CAWNRGGYGYTF. As DNA, the CDR3 is TGTGCCTGGAACAGGGGAGGCTATGGCTACACCTTC. Complete variable domain (other parts from reference TRBV30 and TRBJ1-2): SQTIHQWPATLVQPVGSPLSLECTVEGTSNPNLYWYRQAAGRGLQLLFYSVGIGQISSEVPQNLSASRPQDRQFILSSKKLLLSDSGFYLCAWNRGGYGYTFGSGTRLTVV.

This chain joins TRBV7-6 and TRBJ2-5; the match to TRBD2 covers 15 bases. The CDR3 spans 16 residues. Germline V gene data show CDR1 as SGHVS and CDR2 as FNYEAQ. V lost 4 bases, J lost 5 bases, and 5 bases stayed unmatched. CDR3 loop: CASSSGTSGGLETQYF. The CDR3 nucleotides read TGTGCCAGCAGCTCTGGGACTAGCGGGGGGCTTGAGACCCAGTACTTC.

The chain joins TRBV2 to TRBJ1-5; 9 bases are shared with TRBD1. Per the germline V gene, CDR1 is SNHLY and CDR2 is FYNNEI. The junction had 7 bases not matched to a gene; V was cut back by 7 bases and J by 6 bases. This CDR3 comprises 14 residues. CDR3 DNA sequence: TGTGCCAGCAACCGGGACAGGGATGTTCAGCCCCAGCATTTT. Protein: CASNRDRDVQPQHF.

This chain joins TRBV4-1 and TRBJ1-5; 10 bases match TRBD1. Per the germline V gene, CDR1 is MGHRA and CDR2 is YSYEKL. The V gene end was trimmed by 3 bases and the J gene end by 0 bases; junction bases not matched to a gene: 14. CDR3 length: 20 amino acids. The CDR3 loop is CASSHARDRGGFYSNQPQHF. DNA of the CDR3: TGCGCCAGCAGCCACGCAAGGGACAGGGGAGGCTTTTATAGCAATCAGCCCCAGCATTTT.

J is TRBJ2-6 and V is TRBV10-3; TRBD2 is a possible D gene (5 bases). V was cut by 0 bases and J by 4 bases, with 16 bases left in between. CDR1 and CDR2 from the germline V gene are ENHRY and SYGVKD. The CDR3 extends over 18 amino acids. The CDR3 DNA sequence: TGTGCCATCAGTGAGTCGATCGTTAGGGAGCGGGGGGCCAACGTCCTGACTTTC. Encoded protein: CAISESIVRERGANVLTF.

This chain joins TRBV6-2 or TRBV6-3 and TRBJ1-2; 7 bases agree with TRBD1. The trim removed 6 bases at V and 2 bases at J, leaving 9 bases unmatched. The CDR3 contains 15 residues. Germline V gene lookup returns CDR1 MNHEY and CDR2 SVGEGT. DNA of the CDR3: TGTGCCAGCAGCCAGTGGGACAGCAAAAACTATGGCTACACCTTC. Residues: CASSQWDSKNYGYTF.

This clone appeared a few times. This chain links TRBV9 with TRBJ1-4, with D tentatively TRBD1 (5 bases). V lost 3 bases and J lost 8, with 11 bases in between. The CDR3 is 13 residues long. Germline CDR1 and CDR2: SGDLS and YYNGEE. For the CDR3, the DNA is TGTGCCAGCAGCGCGGGACTCGAGGAAAAACTGTTTTTT. This translates into CASSAGLEEKLFF.

This clone was observed a handful of times. The chain combines TRBV12-3 or TRBV12-4 with TRBJ1-2, with 7 bases aligning to TRBD1. J was trimmed by 4 bases and V by 3 bases; bases with no gene match: 2. The CDR3 extends over 13 amino acids. CDR3 in amino acids: CASSFGTAYGYTF. The CDR3 DNA reads as TGTGCCAGCAGTTTTGGGACAGCCTATGGCTACACCTTC.

The rearrangement links TRBV2 to TRBJ1-2; possible D gene TRBD1, 5 bases. Germline V gives CDR1 SNHLY, CDR2 FYNNEI. V lost 4 bases and J 4 bases, leaving 10 bases between the germline ends. CDR3 length: 13 amino acids. DNA of the CDR3: TGTGCCAGCAGTGCCGGGACTACCTATGGCTACACCTTC. Amino acids: CASSAGTTYGYTF. The full variable domain, in which reference TRBV2 and TRBJ1-2 provide the parts outside the CDR3, is EPEVTQTPSHQVTQMGQEVILRCVPISNHLYFYWYRQILGQKVEFLVSFYNNEISEKSEIFDDQFSVERPDGSNFTLKIRSTKLEDSAMYFCASSAGTTYGYTFGSGTRLTVV.

The DNA for the CDR3 is TGTGCCAGCAGCCAAGATTGGTGGGACAAGGAAAAACAAGAGACCCAGTACTTC. Residues: CASSQDWWDKEKQETQYF. The chain recombines TRBV3-1 (or the pseudogene TRBV3-2) with TRBJ2-5, with D tentatively TRBD1 (6 bases). V lost 0 bases and J 2 bases, leaving 19 bases between the germline ends. CDR1 LGHDT and CDR2 YNNKEL come from the germline V gene (reference sequence). The CDR3 runs to 18 residues.

The V gene is TRBV5-1, the J gene TRBJ1-4, with D hard to call. V was pared by 4 bases and J by 5 bases, with 9 bases between. CDR1 and CDR2 from the germline V gene are SGHRS and YFSETQ. The CDR3 totals 13 residues. Written as DNA, the CDR3 is TGCGCCAGCAGCCCAGATCCCAATGAAAAACTGTTTTTT. This translates into CASSPDPNEKLFF. The whole variable domain, remainder taken from reference TRBV5-1 and TRBJ1-4, is KAGVTQTPRYLIKTRGQQVTLSCSPISGHRSVSWYQQTPGQGLQFLFEYFSETQRNKGNFPGRFSGRQFSNSRSEMNVSTLELGDSALYLCASSPDPNEKLFFGSGTQLSVL.

In its sample, this clone was seen a few times. The chain uses TRBV4-2 and TRBJ1-3, with D possibly matching TRBD1 (6 bases). Germline V CDR1 and CDR2: LGHNA, YNFKEQ. The length of the CDR3 is 17 residues. The V end lost 1 base, the J end lost 0 bases, and 13 bases lay between the germline ends. CDR3 coding DNA: TGTGCCAGCAGCCAAGTTCAGGGGCAGAGCTCTGGAAACACCATATATTTT. Translation: CASSQVQGQSSGNTIYF.

CDR3 residues: CASSLVASSYNEQFF. The DNA of the CDR3 is TGTGCCAGCAGCTTAGTAGCTAGTTCCTACAATGAGCAGTTCTTC. The rearrangement links TRBV11-2 to TRBJ2-1, with no clear D. This CDR3 spans 15 amino acids. Germline values: CDR1 SGHAT, CDR2 FQNNGV. V dropped 1 base and J dropped 1 base, with 8 bases sitting between them.

V usage is TRBV29-1 and J usage is TRBJ1-4; D gene unclear. Germline lookup yields CDR1 SQVTM and CDR2 ANQGSEA. CDR3 length equals 13 residues. The ends were cut back, 7 bases at V and 3 bases at J, with 12 bases in the middle. CDR3 DNA sequence: TGCAGCGCCCGGCGCGGGGCTAATGAAAAACTGTTTTTT. Residues: CSARRGANEKLFF.